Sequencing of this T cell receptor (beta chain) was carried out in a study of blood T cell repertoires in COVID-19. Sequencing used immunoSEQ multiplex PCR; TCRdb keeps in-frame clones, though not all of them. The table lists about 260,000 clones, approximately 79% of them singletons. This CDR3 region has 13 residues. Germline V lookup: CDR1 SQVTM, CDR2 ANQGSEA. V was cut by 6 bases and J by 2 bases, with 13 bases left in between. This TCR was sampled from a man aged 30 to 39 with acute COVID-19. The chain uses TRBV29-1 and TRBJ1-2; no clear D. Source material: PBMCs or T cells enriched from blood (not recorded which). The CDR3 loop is CSVLQFSNYGYTF. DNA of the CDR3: TGCAGCGTCTTACAGTTCTCAAACTATGGCTACACCTTC. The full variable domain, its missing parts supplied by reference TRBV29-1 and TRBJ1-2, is SAVISQKPSRDICQRGTSLTIQCQVDSQVTMMFWYRQQPGQSLTLIATANQGSEATYESGFVIDKFPISRPNLTFSTLTVSNMSPEDSSIYLCSVLQFSNYGYTFGSGTRLTVV.